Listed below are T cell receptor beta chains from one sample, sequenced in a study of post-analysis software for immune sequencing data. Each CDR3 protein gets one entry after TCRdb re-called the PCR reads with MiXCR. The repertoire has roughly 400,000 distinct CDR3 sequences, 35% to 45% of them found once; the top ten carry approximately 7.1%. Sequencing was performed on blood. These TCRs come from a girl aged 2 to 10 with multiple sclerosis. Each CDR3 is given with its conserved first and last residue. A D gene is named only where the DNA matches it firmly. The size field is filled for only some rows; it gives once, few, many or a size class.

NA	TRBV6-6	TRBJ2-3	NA	CACSYGSVVPDTQYF	TGTGCCTGCAGTTACGGATCAGTTGTGCCAGATACGCAGTATTTT
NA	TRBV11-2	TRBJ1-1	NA	CASSLGQVDTEAFF	TGTGCCAGCAGCTTAGGGCAGGTAGACACTGAAGCTTTCTTT
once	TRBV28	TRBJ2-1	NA	CASRSLAEQFF	TGTGCCAGCAGGAGCCTAGCTGAGCAGTTCTTC
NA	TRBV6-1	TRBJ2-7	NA	CASSKPGRNYEQYF	TGTGCCAGCAGCAAGCCGGGACGGAACTACGAGCAGTACTTC
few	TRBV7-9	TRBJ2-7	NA	CASTTTGSEQYF	TGTGCCAGCACCACGACAGGTTCCGAGCAGTACTTC
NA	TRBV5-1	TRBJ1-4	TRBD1	CASSWTGGRGEKLFF	TGCGCCAGCAGCTGGACAGGGGGGCGGGGAGAAAAACTGTTTTTT
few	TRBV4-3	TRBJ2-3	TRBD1	CASSMDRMISTDTQYF	TGCGCCAGCAGTATGGACAGGATGATTTCGACAGATACGCAGTATTTT
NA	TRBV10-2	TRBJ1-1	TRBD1	CASRERQGHTEAFF	TGCGCCAGCAGGGAGCGACAGGGGCACACTGAAGCTTTCTTT
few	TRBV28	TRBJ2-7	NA	CASSSSSGTTEQYF	TGTGCCAGCAGTTCCTCGTCCGGGACAACGGAGCAGTACTTC
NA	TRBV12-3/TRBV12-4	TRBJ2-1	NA	CASSPWGRTYNEQFF	TGTGCCAGCAGTCCTTGGGGTCGGACCTACAATGAGCAGTTCTTC
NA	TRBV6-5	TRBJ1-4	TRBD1	CASRTYGTATNEKLFF	TGTGCCAGCAGAACCTACGGGACAGCAACTAATGAAAAACTGTTTTTT
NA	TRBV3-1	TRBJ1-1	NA	CASSQDLRGGPFLPAFF	TGTGCCAGCAGCCAAGATCTGAGGGGGGGCCCATTCCTTCCGGCTTTCTTT
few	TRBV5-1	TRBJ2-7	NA	CASSSVSGMPSVQYF	TGCGCCAGCAGCTCCGTCAGCGGAATGCCTTCTGTGCAGTACTTC
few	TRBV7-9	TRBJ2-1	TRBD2	CASSPLGTSQINEQFF	TGTGCCAGCAGCCCACTGGGGACTAGCCAGATCAATGAGCAGTTCTTC
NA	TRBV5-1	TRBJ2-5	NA	CASSSAGAGETQYF	TGCGCCAGCAGCTCGGCGGGGGCGGGAGAGACCCAGTACTTC
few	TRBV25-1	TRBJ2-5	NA	CASNATKNQETQYF	TGTGCCAGCAATGCAACTAAGAACCAAGAGACCCAGTACTTC